This T cell receptor beta chain is from a study of CD8+ T cells in alopecia areata. Individuals with alopecia areata gave both lesional scalp punch biopsies and peripheral blood for collection. The V end was cut by 8 bases, the J end by 2 bases, with 28 bases between. Germline V CDR1 and CDR2: MRHNA, SNTAGT. The CDR3 is 19 amino acids. Once RNA had been extracted, it was reverse transcribed into cDNA to act as the sequencing template. Some clones are missing from TCRdb's copy, which holds only in-frame ones; the method was immunoSEQ multiplex PCR. The table shows about 12,000 clones, with over 60% occurring only once. Whole-study results and caveats: In patients, TCRs were shared less clearly than in mice, and HLA may possibly be involved.

On this clone: The antigen is unknown.

Material for sequencing was skin. The TCR sequence derives from a human donor with alopecia areata. The chain couples TRBV6-4 to TRBJ2-1; TRBD2 might be the D (7 bases). DNA of the CDR3: TGTGCCAGCTCCAGTGGTAGCGGGTCCGTGTGGGGGCCCTACAATGAGCAGTTCTTC. Translating it yields CASSSGSGSVWGPYNEQFF.